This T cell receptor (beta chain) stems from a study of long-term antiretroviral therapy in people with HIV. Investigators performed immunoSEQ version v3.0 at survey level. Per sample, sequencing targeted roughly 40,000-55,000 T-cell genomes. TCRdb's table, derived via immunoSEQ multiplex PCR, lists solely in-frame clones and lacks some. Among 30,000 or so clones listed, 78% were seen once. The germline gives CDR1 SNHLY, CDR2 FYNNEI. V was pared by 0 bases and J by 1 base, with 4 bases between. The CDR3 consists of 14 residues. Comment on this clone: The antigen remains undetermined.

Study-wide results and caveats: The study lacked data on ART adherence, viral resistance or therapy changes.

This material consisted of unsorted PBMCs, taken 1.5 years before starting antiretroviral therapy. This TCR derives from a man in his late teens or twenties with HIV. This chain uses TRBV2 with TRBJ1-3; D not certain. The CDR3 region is CASSEAVSGNTIYF. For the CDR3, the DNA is TGTGCCAGCAGTGAAGCGGTTTCTGGAAACACCATATATTTT.